Following are 24 T cell receptor beta chains from one sample sequenced in a study of vaccination and CD4 T cells after COVID-19. Sequencing of DNA taken from cultured CD4+ T cells relied on the Oncomine TCR Beta short-read assay. TCRdb re-derived calls from the PCR reads in MiXCR, one entry per CDR3 protein. In the table there are roughly 8,000 distinct CDR3 sequences, under 80% of which are singletons. As to treatment: approximately 9-day PBMC culture with coronavirus spike peptide pools or control peptides (ViraFEST assay). These receptors' targets are unknown. The sample taken for sequencing was CD4+ T cells from blood, cultured in vitro. Receptors originate from a human donor who had recovered from COVID-19.

The chain uses TRBV7-8 and TRBJ1-4, with a tentative D call TRBD1 (6 bases). CDR1 SGHVS and CDR2 FQNEAQ come from the germline V gene. The length of the CDR3 is 15 residues. The V and J ends lost 1 base and 5 bases respectively, with 11 bases between them. The CDR3 DNA sequence: TGTGCCAGCAGCTTAGGGGGGGCCTTGAATGAAAAACTGTTTTTT. This codes for CASSLGGALNEKLFF.

The V call is TRBV30, the J call TRBJ2-3, with 9 bases fitting TRBD2. The CDR3 is made up of 15 amino acids. The J segment lost 3 bases and the V segment lost 0 bases, leaving 4 bases of the junction unmatched. From germline, CDR1 is GTSNPN and CDR2 SVGIG (reference sequence). This CDR3 reads CAWSVSGGGTDTQYF. DNA for the CDR3: TGTGCCTGGAGTGTTAGCGGGGGTGGGACAGATACGCAGTATTTT.

The V gene is TRBV28, the J gene TRBJ2-3; 8 bases line up with TRBD2. Germline CDR1 is MDHEN and CDR2 is SYDVKM. V lost 6 bases to trimming and J lost 4 bases; unmatched junction nucleotides: 3. The CDR3 consists of 13 residues. As DNA, the CDR3 is TGTGCCAGCAGACCGGGGGGGCCAGATACGCAGTATTTT. It translates to CASRPGGPDTQYF. Together with reference TRBV28 and TRBJ2-3, the CDR3 gives the full variable domain: DVKVTQSSRYLVKRTGEKVFLECVQDMDHENMFWYRQDPGLGLRLIYFSYDVKMKEKGDIPEGYSVSREKKERFSLILESASTNQTSMYLCASRPGGPDTQYFGPGTRLTVL.

The gene calls are TRBV20-1 and TRBJ1-2; D is unresolved. V lost 3 bases and J lost 8, with 10 bases in between. CDR3 size: 11 residues. CDR1 is DFQATT, CDR2 SNEGSKA, per germline (reference sequence). The CDR3 nucleotides read TGCAGTGCTAGTCGACCCTCCGGCTACACCTTC. It specifies CSASRPSGYTF.

This clonotype was recorded a few times. The V call is TRBV5-4, the J call TRBJ1-1; D possibly corresponds to TRBD1 (5 bases). V lost 1 base and J 5 bases, leaving 12 bases between the germline ends. The CDR3 is 14 residues long. CDR1 and CDR2 from the germline V gene are SGHNT and YYREEE (reference sequence). The CDR3 loop reads CASSLWGARTEAFF. The CDR3 nucleotides read TGTGCCAGCAGCTTGTGGGGCGCGAGGACTGAAGCTTTCTTT.

The V call is TRBV6-1, the J call TRBJ2-4, with D possibly matching TRBD2 (6 bases). Germline V CDR1 and CDR2: MNHNS, SASEGT. V was clipped by 7 bases and J by 1 base, with 14 bases between them. CDR3 length equals 15 residues. The CDR3, as DNA: TGTGCCAGCAATCGGGGAGGTACGGCCAAAAACATTCAGTACTTC. Its translation: CASNRGGTAKNIQYF.

The J gene is TRBJ2-2, the V gene TRBV7-7; D ambiguous. Trimming cost V 4 bases and J 4 bases, with 10 bases left between them. The CDR3 sequence is 14 residues long. In germline, CDR1 is SSHAT, CDR2 FNYEAQ (reference sequence). The CDR3 DNA reads TGTGCCAGCAGCTCGAGCGAGATCACCGGGGAGCTGTTTTTT. Translating it yields CASSSSEITGELFF.

The chain links TRBV20-1 to TRBJ2-2; possibly TRBD2 for D (6 bases). CDR1 and CDR2 (germline): DFQATT, SNEGSKA (reference sequence). V gave up 2 bases and J gave up 0 bases, with 10 bases separating them. The CDR3 is made up of 15 amino acids. CDR3 coding DNA: TGCAGTGCTAGATATTGGGGGGCGAACACCGGGGAGCTGTTTTTT. This gives the protein CSARYWGANTGELFF.

This clonotype has more than one count but fewer than ten. The V and J genes are TRBV20-1 and TRBJ1-6, with D unresolved. Trimming stripped 3 bases from V and 4 bases from J, with 16 bases between. The V gene's germline CDR1 is DFQATT and CDR2 SNEGSKA (reference sequence). The CDR3 covers 16 residues. The CDR3 region has the DNA TGCAGTGCTAGGAAGGGAGTCGTGGGGTATAATTCACCCCTCCACTTT. Translation gives CSARKGVVGYNSPLHF.

This clonotype was counted a few times. The CDR3 loop reads CASSYSGSGVTYTF. DNA for the CDR3: TGTGCCAGCAGTTACTCGGGGTCAGGGGTAACCTACACCTTC. This chain joins TRBV6-5 and TRBJ1-2; the D gene is possibly TRBD1 (6 bases). Between the trimmed V and J ends, which lost 0 bases and 10 bases, there was a span of 15 bases. Germline values: CDR1 MNHEY, CDR2 SVGAGI. This CDR3 region has 14 residues.

In its sample, this clonotype was seen a few times. V is TRBV7-2 and J is TRBJ2-2, with 7 bases lining up with TRBD1. Germline lookup yields CDR1 SGHTA and CDR2 FQGNSA. The V gene end was trimmed by 6 bases and the J gene end by 4 bases; junction bases not matched to a gene: 8. CDR3 length: 15 residues. The CDR3 reads CASRKTGLGTGELFF. CDR3 nucleotides: TGTGCCAGCAGGAAGACAGGGCTGGGCACCGGGGAGCTGTTTTTT.

This CDR3 is CAWSVLRERNEQFF. CDR3 DNA: TGTGCCTGGAGTGTACTCAGGGAAAGGAATGAGCAGTTCTTC. The gene calls are TRBV30 and TRBJ2-1, with D possibly TRBD1 on 5 matching bases. The germline V gene encodes CDR1 GTSNPN and CDR2 SVGIG (reference sequence). This CDR3 has 14 residues. V was cut by 0 bases and J by 7 bases, with 13 bases left in between. The full variable domain, its missing parts supplied by reference TRBV30 and TRBJ2-1, is SQTIHQWPATLVQPVGSPLSLECTVEGTSNPNLYWYRQAAGRGLQLLFYSVGIGQISSEVPQNLSASRPQDRQFILSSKKLLLSDSGFYLCAWSVLRERNEQFFGPGTRLTVL.

This clonotype was counted only a few times. The genes are TRBV20-1 and TRBJ1-1; TRBD1 agrees at 7 bases. From germline, CDR1 is DFQATT and CDR2 SNEGSKA (reference sequence). The CDR3 sequence is 13 residues long. After removal of 5 bases from V and 1 base from J, the junction contained 4 bases not matched to a gene. CDR3 in amino acids: CSAGDSPNTEAFF. The CDR3 DNA reads TGCAGTGCTGGGGACAGCCCGAACACTGAAGCTTTCTTT.

The chain links TRBV19 to TRBJ1-2, with D tentatively TRBD1 (5 bases). Germline CDR1 LNHDA, CDR2 SQIVND (reference sequence). The V end lost 5 bases, the J end lost 4 bases, and 14 bases lay between the germline ends. The CDR3 covers 14 residues. CDR3 region: CASSPDLGPYGYTF. The CDR3 coding sequence is TGTGCCAGTAGTCCCGACCTGGGGCCCTATGGCTACACCTTC.

This chain joins TRBV28 and TRBJ2-3; TRBD2 matches at 13 bases. The CDR3 runs 12 residues. Germline V CDR1 and CDR2: MDHEN, SYDVKM. V lost 6 bases and J lost 14; bases outside the gene matches: 5. The CDR3 nucleotides read TGTGCCAGCAGGACACTAGCGGGGGGGCCGTATTTT. Protein: CASRTLAGGPYF.

This clonotype was detected once. The V call is TRBV6-5, the J call TRBJ2-3; the D is unclear. Germline values: CDR1 MNHEY, CDR2 SVGAGI. V lost 4 bases, J lost 5 bases, and 13 bases lay in between. The CDR3 length is 14 residues. This CDR3 reads CASSWTQTRDTQYF. The CDR3 coding sequence is TGTGCCAGCAGTTGGACGCAGACTCGAGATACGCAGTATTTT.

This clonotype appeared a few times. The genes are TRBV7-3 and TRBJ1-2; perhaps TRBD1 as D (6 bases). The germline V and J ends were trimmed by 0 bases and 6 bases, with 14 bases remaining between them. The CDR3 spans 15 residues. Germline values: CDR1 SGHTA, CDR2 FQGTGA. DNA for the CDR3: TGTGCCAGCAGCTTAACGGGGGGCGCGATCGATGGCTACACCTTC. Its translation is CASSLTGGAIDGYTF.

The chain combines TRBV2 with TRBJ2-5, with unresolved D. Trimming stripped 7 bases from V and 1 base from J, with 4 bases between. Germline V lookup: CDR1 SNHLY, CDR2 FYNNEI. CDR3 length: 11 residues. CDR3 DNA sequence: TGTGCCAGCACCCCCCAAGAGACCCAGTACTTC. Translation: CASTPQETQYF.

The chain has TRBV20-1 and TRBJ2-3; 7 bases are shared with TRBD2. CDR1 DFQATT and CDR2 SNEGSKA come from the germline V gene (reference sequence). V lost 2 bases, J lost 2 bases, and 4 bases stayed unmatched. There are 14 residues in the CDR3. This CDR3 is CSARWLAATDTQYF. CDR3 in DNA: TGCAGTGCTAGATGGCTAGCGGCCACAGATACGCAGTATTTT.

This clonotype was detected only a few times. The chain has TRBV28 and TRBJ2-7; no clear D. Per the germline V gene, CDR1 is MDHEN and CDR2 is SYDVKM. The CDR3 totals 14 residues. V lost 5 bases and J lost 0, with 11 bases in between. The CDR3 reads CASSPIGLSYEQYF. As DNA, the CDR3 is TGTGCCAGCAGTCCCATCGGCCTCTCCTACGAGCAGTACTTC.

V usage is TRBV28 and J usage is TRBJ1-2; TRBD1 matches at 7 bases. Trimming cost V 8 bases and J 7 bases; bases outside gene matches: 7. Germline CDR1 MDHEN, CDR2 SYDVKM. The CDR3 loop spans 12 amino acids. CDR3 in amino acids: CASSQGEGGYTF. The CDR3 coding sequence is TGTGCCAGCTCGCAGGGGGAGGGTGGCTACACCTTC.

The chain is built from TRBV5-1 and TRBJ2-7, with TRBD1 matching over 7 bases. CDR1 is SGHRS, CDR2 YFSETQ, per germline. The CDR3 length is 14 residues. The V and J ends lost 3 bases and 2 bases, in that order; junction bases with no gene match: 5. This chain's CDR3 is CASSSGQLPYEQYF. The CDR3 DNA follows: TGCGCCAGCAGCTCGGGACAGTTACCCTACGAGCAGTACTTC.

This clonotype was seen a handful of times. The chain couples TRBV28 to TRBJ1-2, with 9 bases aligning to TRBD1. J lost 2 bases, V lost 4 bases, and 5 bases had no gene match. The CDR3 extends over 15 amino acids. Germline V gene lookup returns CDR1 MDHEN and CDR2 SYDVKM. Here the CDR3 reads CASSSPGTGNYGYTF. The CDR3, as DNA: TGTGCCAGCAGTTCACCCGGGACAGGGAACTATGGCTACACCTTC.

The sample holds a few counts of this clonotype. The chain is built from TRBV2 and TRBJ1-2; no definite D call. The CDR3 length is 15 residues. Germline lookup yields CDR1 SNHLY and CDR2 FYNNEI. Trimming removed 1 base at V and 4 bases at J, with 13 bases between. CDR3 loop: CASSEDSPEVYGYTF. The CDR3, as DNA: TGTGCCAGCAGTGAAGACAGCCCGGAGGTCTATGGCTACACCTTC. Variable domain in full (rest from reference TRBV2 and TRBJ1-2): EPEVTQTPSHQVTQMGQEVILRCVPISNHLYFYWYRQILGQKVEFLVSFYNNEISEKSEIFDDQFSVERPDGSNFTLKIRSTKLEDSAMYFCASSEDSPEVYGYTFGSGTRLTVV.